The 21 T cell receptor beta chains presented below share a single source sample, sequenced in a study of response to subunit inactivated influenza vaccine. TCRdb fed the RT-PCR reads into MiXCR, producing one record per CDR3 protein. Of approximately 700,000 distinct CDR3 sequences listed, 15% to 17% are singletons. The source material was PBMCs from blood, sampled roughly 13 days after vaccination. The receptors here all came from a middle-aged man who received an inactivated influenza vaccine.

This chain uses TRBV7-8 with TRBJ1-6; D is undetermined. The V end lost 2 bases, the J end lost 8 bases, and 10 bases lay between the germline ends. This CDR3 is built from 14 residues. Germline lookup yields CDR1 SGHVS and CDR2 FQNEAQ. Written as DNA, the CDR3 is TGTGCCAGCAGCTTACAGGCCAGAGATTCACCCCTCCACTTT. It translates to CASSLQARDSPLHF.

This clonotype was observed a handful of times. V is TRBV20-1 and J is TRBJ2-1, with 11 bases that match TRBD2. CDR3 size: 19 residues. CDR1 is DFQATT, CDR2 SNEGSKA, per germline (reference sequence). V dropped 0 bases and J dropped 0; count of bases not matched to a gene: 10. The CDR3 nucleotides are TGCAGTGCTAGAGATTTTGGTGTAGCGGGAGGGCGCTCCTACAATGAGCAGTTCTTC. Protein sequence: CSARDFGVAGGRSYNEQFF.

There are many counts of this clonotype. The chain has TRBV28 and TRBJ2-7; 14 bases map to TRBD2. Germline values: CDR1 MDHEN, CDR2 SYDVKM. J lost 2 bases, V lost 3 bases, and 18 bases had no gene match. The CDR3 consists of 21 residues. The CDR3 DNA follows: TGTGCCAGCAGTTTTCCCTCACGGGACAGCGAGGGACTAGCGGGAGCCTACGAGCAGTACTTC. As protein: CASSFPSRDSEGLAGAYEQYF.

A few counts support this clonotype. The chain has TRBV5-1 and TRBJ2-5; a possible D gene is TRBD1 (6 bases). CDR3 length equals 13 residues. V lost 8 bases, J lost 2 bases, and 13 bases lay in between. Germline V gene data show CDR1 as SGHRS and CDR2 as YFSETQ. The CDR3 spells CASQQGTQETQYF. The CDR3 bases are TGCGCCAGTCAGCAGGGGACGCAAGAGACCCAGTACTTC. The whole variable domain, remainder taken from reference TRBV5-1 and TRBJ2-5, is KAGVTQTPRYLIKTRGQQVTLSCSPISGHRSVSWYQQTPGQGLQFLFEYFSETQRNKGNFPGRFSGRQFSNSRSEMNVSTLELGDSALYLCASQQGTQETQYFGPGTRLLVL.

This clonotype came up many times. V gene TRBV28 combines with J gene TRBJ2-7; D call uncertain. CDR1 and CDR2 from the germline V gene are MDHEN and SYDVKM. V lost 2 bases and J lost 0, with 11 bases in between. The CDR3 totals 15 residues. CDR3 sequence: CASSLRPGSSYEQYF. The CDR3 DNA sequence: TGTGCCAGCAGTTTACGGCCCGGCAGCTCCTACGAGCAGTACTTC.

The J gene is TRBJ2-5, the V gene TRBV7-2; TRBD2 matches 11 bases. The CDR3 is 17 residues long. V shed 2 bases, J shed 1 base, and the junction held 6 bases outside the gene matches. The germline CDR1 and CDR2 sequences are SGHTA and FQGNSA. The CDR3 sequence: CASSLTYSGGAQETQYF. CDR3 sequence (DNA): TGTGCCAGCAGCTTAACGTATAGCGGGGGGGCCCAAGAGACCCAGTACTTC. Together with reference TRBV7-2 and TRBJ2-5, the CDR3 gives the full variable domain: GAGVSQSPSNKVTEKGKDVELRCDPISGHTALYWYRQSLGQGLEFLIYFQGNSAPDKSGLPSDRFSAERTGGSVSTLTIQRTQQEDSAVYLCASSLTYSGGAQETQYFGPGTRLLVL.

Only a few counts were recorded for this clonotype. The gene calls are TRBV7-9 and TRBJ2-3; D unresolved. The CDR3 has 12 residues. The germline V gene encodes CDR1 SEHNR and CDR2 FQNEAQ (reference sequence). Trimming took off 10 bases at V and 2 bases at J, with 10 bases between the two ends. The CDR3 reads CATTPDTDTQYF. The CDR3 DNA reads TGTGCCACTACGCCGGACACAGATACGCAGTATTTT. Supplemented by reference TRBV7-9 and TRBJ2-3, the full variable domain reads DTGVSQNPRHKITKRGQNVTFRCDPISEHNRLYWYRQTLGQGPEFLTYFQNEAQLEKSRLLSDRFSAERPKGSFSTLEIQRTEQGDSAMYLCATTPDTDTQYFGPGTRLTVL.

This clonotype was seen a few times. This sequence joins TRBV20-1 and TRBJ1-3; D may be TRBD1 (6 bases). The germline V gene has CDR1 DFQATT and CDR2 SNEGSKA (reference sequence). CDR3 length: 15 residues. The V end was cut by 6 bases, the J end by 0 bases, with 15 bases between. Written as DNA, the CDR3 is TGCAGTGCCGGCGGGGGGGCCCTCTCTGGAAACACCATATATTTT. Protein sequence: CSAGGGALSGNTIYF.

In this sample, this clonotype turned up many times. J is TRBJ1-1 and V is TRBV7-8, with D perhaps TRBD1 (6 bases). Germline V gene sequence: CDR1 SGHVS, CDR2 FQNEAQ. With 1 base removed from V and 5 bases from J, the gap between germline ends came to 17 bases. The CDR3 sequence is 16 residues long. The CDR3: CASSLVGGGRDTEAFF. CDR3 DNA: TGTGCCAGCAGCTTAGTCGGGGGGGGCAGAGATACTGAAGCTTTCTTT.

This clonotype was picked up many times. The J gene is TRBJ1-1, the V gene TRBV20-1; D gene uncertain. The CDR3 covers 13 residues. Germline CDR1 DFQATT, CDR2 SNEGSKA (reference sequence). V dropped 3 bases and J dropped 0 bases, with 8 bases sitting between them. The DNA of the CDR3 is TGCAGTGCTAGGGCCGCAATGAACACTGAAGCTTTCTTT. Its protein product is CSARAAMNTEAFF.

The J gene is TRBJ2-5, the V gene TRBV12-3 or TRBV12-4; D gene ambiguous. V lost 3 bases and J 13 bases, leaving 12 bases between the germline ends. The CDR3 is 11 amino acids. The CDR3 is CASSFLAHLYF. In DNA, the CDR3 is TGTGCCAGCAGTTTCCTTGCCCATCTGTACTTC.

This clonotype was seen once. The gene calls are TRBV20-1 and TRBJ2-2, with D perhaps TRBD2 (7 bases). V lost 1 base and J lost 2, with 14 bases in between. The germline CDR1 and CDR2 sequences are DFQATT and SNEGSKA (reference sequence). The CDR3 is 16 residues long. DNA of the CDR3: TGCAGTGCTAGAGCCGTGTGGGGGGGCAACACCGGGGAGCTGTTTTTT. Protein sequence: CSARAVWGGNTGELFF.

This clonotype was found a few times. V usage is TRBV4-1 and J usage is TRBJ2-3; D perhaps matches TRBD2 (5 bases). The CDR3 totals 14 residues. Germline V CDR1 and CDR2: MGHRA, YSYEKL. The V gene lost 4 bases and the J gene lost 4 bases, with 12 bases spanning the gap. The DNA for the CDR3 is TGCGCCAGCAGCCCGAGGGAGAGGGCAGATACGCAGTATTTT. Encoded protein: CASSPRERADTQYF.

J is TRBJ1-1 and V is TRBV20-1, with D uncertain. Germline CDR1 and CDR2: DFQATT and SNEGSKA (reference sequence). The ends were cut back, 3 bases at V and 0 bases at J, with 17 bases in the middle. The CDR3 spans 16 residues. CDR3 in DNA: TGCAGTGCTAGGTCGCGTATGGGCAGCCTGAACACTGAAGCTTTCTTT. Translating it yields CSARSRMGSLNTEAFF.

The sample holds a few counts of this clonotype. V and J are TRBV3-1 and TRBJ2-5, with 10 bases aligning to TRBD2. Trimming cost V 4 bases and J 1 base; bases outside gene matches: 9. The CDR3 consists of 17 residues. The germline V gene encodes CDR1 LGHDT and CDR2 YNNKEL (reference sequence). CDR3 loop: CASSPHALAGAQETQYF. In DNA, the CDR3 is TGTGCCAGCAGCCCCCATGCCCTAGCGGGAGCCCAAGAGACCCAGTACTTC.

This chain links TRBV7-2 with TRBJ1-4; D is perhaps TRBD1 (6 bases). The germline CDR1 and CDR2 sequences are SGHTA and FQGNSA. V dropped 5 bases and J dropped 4 bases, with 11 bases sitting between them. This CDR3 comprises 14 residues. CDR3 sequence reads: CASSLGTFNEKLFF. DNA for the CDR3: TGTGCCAGCAGCCTCGGGACATTTAATGAAAAACTGTTTTTT.

CDR3 sequence reads: CAISVVAGAREQYF. DNA of the CDR3: TGTGCCATCAGTGTCGTAGCGGGAGCGCGGGAGCAGTACTTC. The chain links TRBV10-3 to TRBJ2-7, with 9 bases matching TRBD2. The CDR3 length is 14 residues. Trimming took 4 bases from V and 7 from J; bases not matched to a gene: 8. Germline lookup yields CDR1 ENHRY and CDR2 SYGVKD.

This chain joins TRBV29-1 and TRBJ2-3; 7 bases align to TRBD2. With V trimmed by 1 base and J by 3 bases, 7 bases remained unmatched. In germline, CDR1 is SQVTM, CDR2 ANQGSEA. This CDR3 region has 15 residues. The CDR3 reads CSVEVGGAQTDTQYF. The CDR3, as DNA: TGCAGCGTTGAAGTGGGAGGGGCGCAAACAGATACGCAGTATTTT.

The chain carries TRBV7-2 and TRBJ2-5, with 15 bases that match TRBD2. The junction had 7 bases not matched to a gene; V was cut back by 7 bases and J by 4 bases. This CDR3 has 16 amino acids. CDR1 and CDR2 from the germline V gene are SGHTA and FQGNSA. The CDR3 DNA reads as TGTGCCAGCACCGGGACTAGCGGGGGGCGCCCAGAGACCCAGTACTTC. Translating gives CASTGTSGGRPETQYF.

The V gene is TRBV7-9, the J gene TRBJ2-1, with D possibly matching TRBD2 (5 bases). Germline CDR1 reads SEHNR; CDR2 reads FQNEAQ (reference sequence). Trimming shortened V by 5 bases and J by 1 base, and 15 bases separated the two germline ends. This CDR3 contains 16 residues. CDR3 sequence (DNA): TGTGCCAGCAGCCGAGAATTGGGAGCATCCTACAATGAGCAGTTCTTC. It codes for CASSRELGASYNEQFF.

This clonotype was seen at least ten times. The gene calls are TRBV6-5 and TRBJ1-5; the D is unclear. Per the germline V gene, CDR1 is MNHEY and CDR2 is SVGAGI. The V end lost 0 bases, the J end lost 0 bases, and 15 bases lay between the germline ends. The CDR3 has 18 amino acids. The CDR3 bases are TGTGCCAGCAGTTACTCCTTACTGGGTGGCCATAGCAATCAGCCCCAGCATTTT. It codes for CASSYSLLGGHSNQPQHF.